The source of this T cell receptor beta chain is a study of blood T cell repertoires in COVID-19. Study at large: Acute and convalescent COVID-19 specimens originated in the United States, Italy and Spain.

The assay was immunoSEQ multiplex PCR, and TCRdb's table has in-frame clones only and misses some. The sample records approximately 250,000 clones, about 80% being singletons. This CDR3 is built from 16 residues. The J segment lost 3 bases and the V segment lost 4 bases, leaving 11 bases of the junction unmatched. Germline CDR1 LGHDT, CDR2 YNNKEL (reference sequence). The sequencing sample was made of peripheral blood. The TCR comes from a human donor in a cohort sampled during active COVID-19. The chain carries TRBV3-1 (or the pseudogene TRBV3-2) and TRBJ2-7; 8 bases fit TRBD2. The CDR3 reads CASSPRWAAGVYEQYF. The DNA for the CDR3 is TGTGCCAGCAGCCCACGTTGGGCAGCGGGAGTCTACGAGCAGTACTTC.